This T cell receptor beta chain emerged from a study of blood T cells in healthy people across ages. Across the study: Template-switching capture recovered about one barcoded beta molecule per two T cells. Notes on the study in general: Both higher diversity and more naive CD4+ cells marked long-lived donors when set against aged donors.

This clonotype occurred many times. Its antigen is still unknown. This CDR3 region has 17 residues. Germline-derived CDR1 and CDR2 are MNHEY and SMNVEV (reference sequence). V was cut by 6 bases and J by 0 bases, with 20 bases left in between. The use of a sample-barcoded 5' primer and a J-beta primer mix characterized a second PCR of about 6 to 12 cycles. Tags on each cDNA molecule came from a template-switch adaptor with 12 random nucleotides. Using its own MiXCR run on the 5' RACE reads, TCRdb lists one record per CDR3 protein. The sample records hundreds of thousands of distinct CDR3 sequences, roughly 50% being singletons.

Sequencing was performed on blood. The receptor's source is a young man in good health. The chain has TRBV27 and TRBJ1-2; a weak D match, TRBD1 (6 bases). The CDR3 DNA follows: TGTGCCAGCAGCCCCACCCCAGGGGATCAAGCTAACTATGGCTACACCTTC. As protein: CASSPTPGDQANYGYTF.